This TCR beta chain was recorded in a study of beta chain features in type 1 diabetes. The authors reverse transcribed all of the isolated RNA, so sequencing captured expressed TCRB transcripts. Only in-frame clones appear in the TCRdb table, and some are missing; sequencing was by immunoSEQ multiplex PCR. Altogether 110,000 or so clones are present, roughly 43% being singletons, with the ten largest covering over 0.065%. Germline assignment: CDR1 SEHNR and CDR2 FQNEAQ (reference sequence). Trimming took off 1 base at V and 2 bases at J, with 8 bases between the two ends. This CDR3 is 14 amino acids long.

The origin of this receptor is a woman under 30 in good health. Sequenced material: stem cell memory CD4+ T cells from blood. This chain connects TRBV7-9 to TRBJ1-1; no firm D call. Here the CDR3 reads CASSLVKPNTEAFF. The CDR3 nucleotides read TGTGCCAGCAGCTTAGTTAAGCCCAACACTGAAGCTTTCTTT. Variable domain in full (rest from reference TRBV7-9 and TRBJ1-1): DTGVSQNPRHKITKRGQNVTFRCDPISEHNRLYWYRQTLGQGPEFLTYFQNEAQLEKSRLLSDRFSAERPKGSFSTLEIQRTEQGDSAMYLCASSLVKPNTEAFFGQGTRLTVV.